This paragraph reports one T cell receptor (beta chain). Its matching antigen is unknown. This record comes from a study of shared clonotypes between healthy human individuals. Trimming at V came to 4 bases and at J to 2 bases, leaving 6 bases not matched to a gene. This CDR3 is 15 amino acids long. The germline gives CDR1 SGHRS, CDR2 YFSETQ. General study results and limits: Clonotypes not shared had lower generation probabilities than those common to all four donors. With several donors compared, around 4.7% of naive CD4 clonotypes were shared.

Genomic DNA per cell subset filled all wells of several immunoSEQ plates. Clones were read by immunoSEQ multiplex PCR, and TCRdb kept only the in-frame ones, dropping some. The sample carries about 1.1 million clones, around 78% recorded once. V and J are TRBV5-1 and TRBJ2-5; 9 nucleotides align to TRBD2. The receptor was derived from a man aged 18-30 years in good health. Some clones in this sample may be carry-over from other donors' samples. The sequenced sample consisted of memory CD4+ T cells from PBMCs. Documented subset: CD45RA-negative fraction. The CDR3 loop is CASSVSGRKQETQYF. The CDR3 DNA follows: TGCGCCAGCAGCGTTAGCGGGAGAAAGCAAGAGACCCAGTACTTC.